The 18 T cell receptor beta chains listed next were all sequenced from one sample in a study of shared clonotypes between healthy human individuals. CD8 cells regarded as naive lacked CD45RO, were positively chosen for CCR7, and omitted terminally differentiated effector memory CD45RA+ cells. Sequencing used immunoSEQ multiplex PCR; TCRdb keeps in-frame clones, though not all of them. The table lists around 1,900,000 clones, just over 90% of them singletons. Sequencing input: naive CD8+ T cells from PBMCs. Every receptor here comes from a man aged 18 to 35 in good health. Some clones in this sample may be carry-over from other donors' samples.

The V gene is TRBV7-8, the J gene TRBJ1-5; 7 bases are a match to TRBD1. CDR3 size: 14 residues. The germline CDR1 and CDR2 sequences are SGHVS and FQNEAQ. After removal of 7 bases from V and 5 bases from J, the junction contained 8 bases not matched to a gene. The CDR3 DNA sequence: TGTGCCAGCACCCCTACAGGGGTGTATCAGCCCCAGCATTTT. Its translation: CASTPTGVYQPQHF.

V and J are TRBV28 and TRBJ1-1, with D perhaps matching TRBD1 (5 bases). Germline CDR1 reads MDHEN; CDR2 reads SYDVKM. Trimming removed 6 bases at V and 6 bases at J, with 14 bases between. This CDR3 contains 13 residues. This chain's CDR3 is CASRPPSTAEAFF. CDR3 coding DNA: TGTGCCAGCAGGCCCCCATCGACAGCTGAAGCTTTCTTT.

The V call is TRBV2, the J call TRBJ2-1; D remains unclear. This CDR3 is built from 15 residues. CDR1 SNHLY and CDR2 FYNNEI come from the germline V gene. V lost 4 bases and J 2 bases, leaving 12 bases between the germline ends. CDR3 loop: CASSATGRTYNEQFF. The CDR3 DNA follows: TGTGCCAGCAGTGCTACTGGGCGGACCTACAATGAGCAGTTCTTC. Looking up the rest from reference TRBV2 and TRBJ2-1 gives the full variable domain: EPEVTQTPSHQVTQMGQEVILRCVPISNHLYFYWYRQILGQKVEFLVSFYNNEISEKSEIFDDQFSVERPDGSNFTLKIRSTKLEDSAMYFCASSATGRTYNEQFFGPGTRLTVL.

This sequence joins TRBV27 and TRBJ1-5, with D perhaps TRBD1 (6 bases). The CDR3 spans 18 residues. CDR1 is MNHEY, CDR2 SMNVEV, per germline (reference sequence). Trimming took 3 bases from V and 7 from J, leaving 25 bases between them. CDR3 sequence: CASSFPRLRTDRGQPQHF. The CDR3 DNA sequence: TGTGCCAGCAGTTTCCCAAGGTTACGGACAGACCGTGGGCAGCCCCAGCATTTT.

The chain carries TRBV29-1 and TRBJ2-2, with D maybe TRBD2 (5 bases). With 7 bases removed from V and 1 base from J, the gap between germline ends came to 13 bases. The CDR3 has 14 residues. The germline V gene has CDR1 SQVTM and CDR2 ANQGSEA. The CDR3 coding sequence is TGCAGCGGCAGCTTCGGAGGGAACACCGGGGAGCTGTTTTTT. Its translation is CSGSFGGNTGELFF.

This chain links TRBV19 with TRBJ2-1; 9 bases agree with TRBD2. Germline loops: CDR1 LNHDA, CDR2 SQIVND (reference sequence). V lost 1 base to trimming and J lost 4 bases; unmatched junction nucleotides: 5. CDR3 size: 16 residues. The CDR3 DNA sequence: TGTGCCAGTAGTATAGTTGCAGCGGGGGGATACAATGAGCAGTTCTTC. As protein: CASSIVAAGGYNEQFF.

The rearrangement links TRBV2 to TRBJ1-4; no reliable D call. Germline CDR1 SNHLY, CDR2 FYNNEI. The CDR3 covers 13 residues. The V and J ends lost 8 bases and 8 bases respectively, with 15 bases between them. The DNA for the CDR3 is TGTGCCAGCTGTCCTTGGATGAAGGAAAAACTGTTTTTT. Protein: CASCPWMKEKLFF.

This clone has just one count. V is TRBV11-2 and J is TRBJ1-3, with D hard to call. This CDR3 is 15 amino acids long. Trimming pared 1 base from V and 2 bases from J, leaving 9 bases between. The germline V gene has CDR1 SGHAT and CDR2 FQNNGV. DNA of the CDR3: TGTGCCAGCAGCTTAGCGTGGGGAGCTGGAAACACCATATATTTT. It encodes CASSLAWGAGNTIYF.

Worth noting for this clone: The sample has other DNA sequences that encode this CDR3 too. The chain combines TRBV13 with TRBJ2-2, with D possibly being TRBD2 (5 bases). Germline-derived CDR1 and CDR2 are PRHDT and FYEKMQ (reference sequence). Between the trimmed V and J ends, which lost 0 bases and 6 bases, there was a span of 5 bases. This CDR3 has 13 amino acids. The CDR3 is CASSLGRAGELFF. DNA of the CDR3: TGTGCCAGCAGCTTAGGGAGGGCCGGGGAGCTGTTTTTT.

There are a few counts of this clone. Other DNA sequences in the same sample also yield this CDR3. The chain recombines TRBV9 with TRBJ1-5, with a tentative D call TRBD1 (6 bases). The V and J ends lost 4 bases and 0 bases respectively, with 8 bases between them. Looked up from germline, CDR1 is SGDLS and CDR2 is YYNGEE. The CDR3 runs 14 residues. In DNA form, the CDR3 reads TGTGCCAGCAGCCCGGGGGCTAGCAATCAGCCCCAGCATTTT. This codes for CASSPGASNQPQHF.

The V and J genes are TRBV27 and TRBJ2-5; 8 bases line up with TRBD2. J lost 8 bases, V lost 5 bases, and 10 bases had no gene match. The CDR3 sequence is 14 residues long. Germline V gene data show CDR1 as MNHEY and CDR2 as SMNVEV (reference sequence). The CDR3 sequence: CASSPFGLANTQYF. The CDR3 nucleotides read TGTGCCAGCAGTCCCTTCGGACTAGCTAATACCCAGTACTTC.

The V call is TRBV5-4, the J call TRBJ1-6; 8 bases map to TRBD1. Trimming at V came to 4 bases and at J to 7 bases, leaving 7 bases not matched to a gene. Germline V gene data show CDR1 as SGHNT and CDR2 as YYREEE (reference sequence). The CDR3 length is 15 residues. CDR3 sequence reads: CASSRGTGLNSPLHF. The CDR3 coding sequence is TGTGCCAGCAGCAGGGGGACAGGACTAAATTCACCCCTCCACTTT.

This chain joins TRBV19 and TRBJ2-5; 12 bases fit TRBD2. This CDR3 spans 15 amino acids. Per germline, CDR1 LNHDA and CDR2 SQIVND (reference sequence). With 4 bases clipped from V and 9 bases from J, the junction kept 9 bases outside the gene matches. The CDR3 region has the DNA TGTGCCAGTAGTAAGACTAGCGGGGGCCACCCAGCCCAGTACTTC. Amino acid sequence: CASSKTSGGHPAQYF. Drawing the rest from reference TRBV19 and TRBJ2-5, the complete variable domain is DGGITQSPKYLFRKEGQNVTLSCEQNLNHDAMYWYRQDPGQGLRLIYYSQIVNDFQKGDIAEGYSVSREKKESFPLTVTSAQKNPTAFYLCASSKTSGGHPAQYFGPGTRLLVL.

The chain has TRBV23-1 and TRBJ2-7; D gene uncertain. TRBV23-1 is annotated as an ORF whose role is uncertain. V lost 2 bases and J lost 3, with 14 bases in between. This CDR3 is built from 15 residues. The CDR3 region is CASSQPLPSYYEQYF. The CDR3 DNA is TGCGCCAGCAGTCAACCGCTGCCATCATACTACGAGCAGTACTTC.

This clone has only one observation. The chain employs TRBV29-1 and TRBJ1-1; weak D call: TRBD1 (6 bases). The germline V gene encodes CDR1 SQVTM and CDR2 ANQGSEA. The V gene lost 3 bases and the J gene lost 5 bases, with 16 bases spanning the gap. The CDR3 is 14 amino acids. CDR3 nucleotide sequence: TGCAGCGTTGAGCGGGAGGAAAGGGGGACTGAAGCTTTCTTT. Protein sequence: CSVEREERGTEAFF.

The V call is TRBV5-4, the J call TRBJ2-7, with D perhaps being TRBD1 or TRBD2 (5 bases each). This CDR3 spans 14 amino acids. Trimming cost V 3 bases and J 0 bases, with 10 bases left between them. Germline values: CDR1 SGHNT, CDR2 YYREEE (reference sequence). The CDR3 coding sequence is TGTGCCAGCAGCTACCGGGACGGCTCCTACGAGCAGTACTTC. It codes for CASSYRDGSYEQYF.

The chain joins TRBV6-6 to TRBJ1-5; maybe TRBD1 (5 bases). The CDR3 consists of 16 residues. Trimming took 0 bases from V and 0 from J, leaving 9 bases between them. Germline V gene data show CDR1 as MNHNY and CDR2 as SVGAGI (reference sequence). CDR3 in amino acids: CASSYSWGSSNQPQHF. CDR3 coding DNA: TGTGCCAGCAGTTACTCATGGGGCAGTAGCAATCAGCCCCAGCATTTT.

The chain uses TRBV19 and TRBJ2-7; no firm D call. Germline V lookup: CDR1 LNHDA, CDR2 SQIVND (reference sequence). CDR3 length equals 12 residues. The germline V and J ends were trimmed by 1 base and 6 bases, with 7 bases remaining between them. The CDR3 region has the DNA TGTGCCAGTAGTATAGTTACGGGCGAGCAGTACTTC. This gives the protein CASSIVTGEQYF.